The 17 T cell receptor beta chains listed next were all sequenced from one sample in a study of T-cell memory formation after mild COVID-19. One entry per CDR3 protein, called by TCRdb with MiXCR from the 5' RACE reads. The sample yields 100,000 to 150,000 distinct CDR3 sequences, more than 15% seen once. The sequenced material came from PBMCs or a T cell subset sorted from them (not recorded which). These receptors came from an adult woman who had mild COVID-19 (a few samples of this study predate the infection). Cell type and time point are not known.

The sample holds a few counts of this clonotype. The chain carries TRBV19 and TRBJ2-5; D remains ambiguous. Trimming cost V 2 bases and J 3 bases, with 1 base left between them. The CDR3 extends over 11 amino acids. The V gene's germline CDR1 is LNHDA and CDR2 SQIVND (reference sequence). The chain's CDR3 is CASSIKETQYF. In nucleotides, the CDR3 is TGTGCCAGTAGTATAAAAGAGACCCAGTACTTC.

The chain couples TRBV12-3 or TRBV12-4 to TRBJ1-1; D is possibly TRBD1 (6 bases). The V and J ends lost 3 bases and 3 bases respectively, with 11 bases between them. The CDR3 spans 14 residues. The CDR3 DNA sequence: TGTGCCAGCAGTTTCAGGGGAGGGGACACTGAAGCTTTCTTT. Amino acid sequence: CASSFRGGDTEAFF.

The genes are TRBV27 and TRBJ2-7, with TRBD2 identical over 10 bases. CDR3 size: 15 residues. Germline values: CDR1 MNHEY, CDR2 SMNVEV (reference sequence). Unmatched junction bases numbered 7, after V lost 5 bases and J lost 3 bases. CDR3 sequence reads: CASSLKSSGSYEQYF. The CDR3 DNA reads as TGTGCCAGCAGTCTTAAGTCTAGCGGGAGCTACGAGCAGTACTTC.

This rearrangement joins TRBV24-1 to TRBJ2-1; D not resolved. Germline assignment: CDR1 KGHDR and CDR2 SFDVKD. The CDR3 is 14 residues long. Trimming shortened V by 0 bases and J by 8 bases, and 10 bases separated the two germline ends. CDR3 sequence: CATSDLLSGYEQFF. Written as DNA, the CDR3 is TGTGCCACCAGTGATTTGCTGTCGGGCTATGAGCAGTTCTTC.

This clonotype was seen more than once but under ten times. In DNA, the CDR3 is TGTGCCAGCAGCAAAGAGCCCGGGACACAGAATGAAAAACTGTTTTTT. Protein product: CASSKEPGTQNEKLFF. V is TRBV6-1 and J is TRBJ1-4, with D possibly being TRBD1 (6 bases). The CDR3 has 16 amino acids. Germline CDR1 reads MNHNS; CDR2 reads SASEGT. V shed 6 bases and J shed 5 bases, with 19 bases lying between them.

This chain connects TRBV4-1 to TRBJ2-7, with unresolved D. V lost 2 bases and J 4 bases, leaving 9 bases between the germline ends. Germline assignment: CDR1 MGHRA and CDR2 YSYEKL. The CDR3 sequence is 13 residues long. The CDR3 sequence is CASSQPNSYEQYF. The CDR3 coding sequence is TGCGCCAGCAGCCAACCCAATTCGTACGAGCAGTACTTC.

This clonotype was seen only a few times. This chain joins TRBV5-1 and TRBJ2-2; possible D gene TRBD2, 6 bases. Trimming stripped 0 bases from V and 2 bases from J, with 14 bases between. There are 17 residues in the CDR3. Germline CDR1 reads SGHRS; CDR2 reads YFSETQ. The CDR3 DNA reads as TGCGCCAGCAGCTTGGCCGGCCTAGCGACAAACACCGGGGAGCTGTTTTTT. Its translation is CASSLAGLATNTGELFF.

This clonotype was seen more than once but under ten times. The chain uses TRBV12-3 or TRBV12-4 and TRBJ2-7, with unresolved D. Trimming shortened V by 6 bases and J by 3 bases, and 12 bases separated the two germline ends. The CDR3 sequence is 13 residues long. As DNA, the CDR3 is TGTGCCAGCAGCCCGGACGTGGGCTACGAGCAGTACTTC. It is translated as CASSPDVGYEQYF.

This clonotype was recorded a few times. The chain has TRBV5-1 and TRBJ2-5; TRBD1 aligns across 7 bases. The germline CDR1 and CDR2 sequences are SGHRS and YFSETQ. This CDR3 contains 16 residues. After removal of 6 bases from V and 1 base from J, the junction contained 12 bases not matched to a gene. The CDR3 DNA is TGCGCCAGCACCCCTGTAGCCGGGACAGTCCAAGAGACCCAGTACTTC. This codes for CASTPVAGTVQETQYF.

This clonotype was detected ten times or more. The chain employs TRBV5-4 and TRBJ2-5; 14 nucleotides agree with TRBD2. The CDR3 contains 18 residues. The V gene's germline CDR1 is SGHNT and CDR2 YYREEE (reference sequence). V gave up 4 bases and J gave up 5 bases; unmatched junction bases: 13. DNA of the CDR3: TGTGCCAGCAGCAGACCTATCGGGACTAGCGGGGGTATCGAGACCCAGTACTTC. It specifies CASSRPIGTSGGIETQYF.

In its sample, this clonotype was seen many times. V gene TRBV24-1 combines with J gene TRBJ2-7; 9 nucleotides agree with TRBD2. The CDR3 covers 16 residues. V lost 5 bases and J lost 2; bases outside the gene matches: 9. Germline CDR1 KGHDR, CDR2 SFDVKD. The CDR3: CATSAVGAGGPYEQYF. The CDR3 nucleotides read TGTGCCACCAGTGCCGTCGGTGCGGGAGGGCCCTACGAGCAGTACTTC.

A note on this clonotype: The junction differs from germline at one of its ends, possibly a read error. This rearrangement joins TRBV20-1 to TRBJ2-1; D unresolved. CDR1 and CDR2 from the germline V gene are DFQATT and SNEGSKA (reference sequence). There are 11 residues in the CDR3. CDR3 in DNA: TGCAGTGCTAGAGATCAGACCGCCCCGGTCTTC. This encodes CSARDQTAPVF.

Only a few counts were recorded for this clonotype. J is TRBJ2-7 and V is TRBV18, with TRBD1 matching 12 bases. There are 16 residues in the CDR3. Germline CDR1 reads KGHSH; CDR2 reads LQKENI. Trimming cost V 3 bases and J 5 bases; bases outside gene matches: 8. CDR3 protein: CASSPGGTGGVHEQYF. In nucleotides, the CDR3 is TGTGCCAGCTCACCGGGCGGGACAGGGGGCGTTCACGAGCAGTACTTC.

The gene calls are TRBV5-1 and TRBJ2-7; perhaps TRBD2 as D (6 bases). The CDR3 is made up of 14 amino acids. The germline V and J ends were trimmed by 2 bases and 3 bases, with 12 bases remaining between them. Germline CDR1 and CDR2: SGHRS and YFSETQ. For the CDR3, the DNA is TGCGCCAGCAGCTTTGGGACTGCCAACTACGAGCAGTACTTC. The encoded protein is CASSFGTANYEQYF. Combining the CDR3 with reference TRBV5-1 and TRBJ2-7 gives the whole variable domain KAGVTQTPRYLIKTRGQQVTLSCSPISGHRSVSWYQQTPGQGLQFLFEYFSETQRNKGNFPGRFSGRQFSNSRSEMNVSTLELGDSALYLCASSFGTANYEQYFGPGTRLTVT.

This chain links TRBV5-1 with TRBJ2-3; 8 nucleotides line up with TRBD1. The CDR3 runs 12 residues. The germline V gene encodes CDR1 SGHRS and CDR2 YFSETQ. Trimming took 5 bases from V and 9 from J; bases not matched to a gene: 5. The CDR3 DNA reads TGCGCCAGCAGAGTCGACAGGGGCACGCAGTATTTT. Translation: CASRVDRGTQYF.

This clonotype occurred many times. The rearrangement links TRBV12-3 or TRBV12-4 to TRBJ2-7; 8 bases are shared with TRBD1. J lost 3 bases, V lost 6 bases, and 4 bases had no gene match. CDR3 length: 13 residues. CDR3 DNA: TGTGCCAGCAGCATTGGGACAGGCTACGAGCAGTACTTC. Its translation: CASSIGTGYEQYF.

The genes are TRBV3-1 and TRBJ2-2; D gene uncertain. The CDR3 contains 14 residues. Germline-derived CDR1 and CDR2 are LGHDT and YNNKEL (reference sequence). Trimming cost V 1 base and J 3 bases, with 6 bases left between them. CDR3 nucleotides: TGTGCCAGCAGCCAAGTAGATCACACCGGGGAGCTGTTTTTT. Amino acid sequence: CASSQVDHTGELFF.